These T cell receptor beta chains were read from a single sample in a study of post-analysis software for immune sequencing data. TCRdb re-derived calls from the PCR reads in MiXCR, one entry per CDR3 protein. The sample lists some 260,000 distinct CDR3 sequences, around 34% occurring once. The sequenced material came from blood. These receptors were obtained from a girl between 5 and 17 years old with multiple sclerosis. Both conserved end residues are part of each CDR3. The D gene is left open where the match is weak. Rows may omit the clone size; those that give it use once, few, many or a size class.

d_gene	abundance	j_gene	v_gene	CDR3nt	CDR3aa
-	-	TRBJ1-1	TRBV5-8	TGTGCCAGCAAGGTCACGGTCAGGACAAACACTGAAGCTTTCTTT	CASKVTVRTNTEAFF
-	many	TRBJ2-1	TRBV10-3	TGTGCCATCAGGGGGCTAGCGTCCAATGAGCAGTTCTTC	CAIRGLASNEQFF
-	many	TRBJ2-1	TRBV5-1	TGCGCCAGCAGCATACGTGACTACAATGAGCAGTTCTTC	CASSIRDYNEQFF
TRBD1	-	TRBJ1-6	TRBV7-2	TGTGCCAGCAGCTTAGGCAGGGGGCGAGGCAATTCACCCCTCCACTTT	CASSLGRGRGNSPLHF
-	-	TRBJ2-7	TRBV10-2	TGCGCCAGCAGTGATGGGTATTACGAGCAGTACTTC	CASSDGYYEQYF
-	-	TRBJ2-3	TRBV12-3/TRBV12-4	TGTGCCAGCAGCTTGGACCCAGATACGCAGTATTTT	CASSLDPDTQYF
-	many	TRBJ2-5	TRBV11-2	TGTGCCAGCAGCTTAGTGGGGGCCCCCCAAGAGACCCAGTACTTC	CASSLVGAPQETQYF
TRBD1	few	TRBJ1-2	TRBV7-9	TGTGCCAGCAGCTTAGGAGAGACAGGGTATGATTCGGGCTATGGCTACACCTTC	CASSLGETGYDSGYGYTF
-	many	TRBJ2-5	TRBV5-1	TGCGCCAGCAGCGGGTCCTCGGGTGAGACCCAGTACTTC	CASSGSSGETQYF
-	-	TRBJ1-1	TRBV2	TGTGCCAGCACCCCCGGGGTTGAAGCTTTCTTT	CASTPGVEAFF
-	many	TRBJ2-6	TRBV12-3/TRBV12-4	TGTGCCAGCAGCACTTGGACTTCTGGGGCCAACGTCCTGACTTTC	CASSTWTSGANVLTF
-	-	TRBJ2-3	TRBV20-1	TGCAGTGCTAGAGATATAGCCCGGAATACAGATACGCAGTATTTT	CSARDIARNTDTQYF
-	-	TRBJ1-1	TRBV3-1	TGTGCCAGCAGCCTCGATCTTATGAACACTGAAGCTTTCTTT	CASSLDLMNTEAFF
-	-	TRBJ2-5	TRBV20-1	TGCAGTGCTAGAGATTGTGTACTACAAGAGACCCAGTACTTC	CSARDCVLQETQYF
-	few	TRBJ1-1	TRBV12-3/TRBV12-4	TGTGCCAGCAGTCCTCATAAGAACACTGAAGCTTTCTTT	CASSPHKNTEAFF
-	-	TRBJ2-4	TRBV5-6	TGTGCCAGCAGCTCTCGCCAGGGGCGATTCGCCAAAAACATTCAGTACTTC	CASSSRQGRFAKNIQYF
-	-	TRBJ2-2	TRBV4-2	TGTGCCAGCAGCCACCCCGGACATGTCGCCGGGGAGCTGTTTTTT	CASSHPGHVAGELFF
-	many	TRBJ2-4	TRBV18	TGTGCCAGCTCACCACCGGCCGCCAAAAACATTCAGTACTTC	CASSPPAAKNIQYF
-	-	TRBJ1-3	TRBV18	TGTGCCAGCTCACCCCGGGCGATCTCTGGAAACACCATATATTTT	CASSPRAISGNTIYF
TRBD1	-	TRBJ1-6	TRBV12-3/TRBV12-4	TGTGCCAGCAGTCCCCGAGGGACAGGGTTTGGAAATTCACCCCTCCACTTT	CASSPRGTGFGNSPLHF
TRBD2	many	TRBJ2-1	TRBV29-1	TGCAGCTCAAGGACTAGCGGGCGCTCCCCGAAGTCCTACAATGAGCAGTTCTTC	CSSRTSGRSPKSYNEQFF
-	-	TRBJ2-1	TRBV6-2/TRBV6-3	TGTGCCAGCAGTTACTTCTCCGTGACTGGCTCAACCTACAATGAGCAGTTCTTC	CASSYFSVTGSTYNEQFF
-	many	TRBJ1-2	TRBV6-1	TGTGCCAGCAGCGGATTCGAGGGGAACTATGGCTACACCTTC	CASSGFEGNYGYTF
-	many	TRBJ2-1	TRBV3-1	TGTGCCAGCGGAGGACAGAGCTCCTACAATGAGCAGTTCTTC	CASGGQSSYNEQFF
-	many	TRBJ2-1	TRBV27	TGTGCCAGCAGCCATGAGCAGTTCTTC	CASSHEQFF
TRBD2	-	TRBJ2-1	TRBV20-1	TGCAGTGCTTTAACTAGCGGGAAGGTGGTAAATGAGCAGTTCTTC	CSALTSGKVVNEQFF
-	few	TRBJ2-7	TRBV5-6	TGTGCCAGCACCTCCTATGCTTACAATGAGCAGTACTTC	CASTSYAYNEQYF
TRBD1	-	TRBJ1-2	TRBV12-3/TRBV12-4	TGTGCCAGCAGTTTAGGGACAGGGGTTAGAGGCAACTATGGCTACACCTTC	CASSLGTGVRGNYGYTF
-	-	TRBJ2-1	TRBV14	TGTGCCAGCAGCGGACTGATGCTCGGTTACAATGAGCAGTTCTTC	CASSGLMLGYNEQFF
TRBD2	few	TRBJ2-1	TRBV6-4	TGTGCCAGCAGTACGGGGGGAACGGGTGAGCAGTTCTTC	CASSTGGTGEQFF
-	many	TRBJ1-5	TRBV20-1	TGCAGTGCTAGAGATCGCAAAGACGGAGGGAGACTTAGCAATCAGCCCCAGCATTTT	CSARDRKDGGRLSNQPQHF
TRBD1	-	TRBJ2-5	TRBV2	TGTGCCAGCTCGGGCAGGGGGTACCAAGAGACCCAGTACTTC	CASSGRGYQETQYF
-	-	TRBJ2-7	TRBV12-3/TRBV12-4	TGTGCCAGCACGCTAACGGGTATCTACGAGCAGTACTTC	CASTLTGIYEQYF
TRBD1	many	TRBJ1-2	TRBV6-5	TGTGCCAGCAGCCTCGGGACAGGGAACTATGGCTACACCTTC	CASSLGTGNYGYTF
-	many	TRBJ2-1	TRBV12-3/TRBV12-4	TGTGCCAGCAGTTTCCTGAGGGGGGGGCCGGATGAGCAGTTCTTC	CASSFLRGGPDEQFF
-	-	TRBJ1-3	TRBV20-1	TGCAGTGCTAGATCCCAGGGCCTGGGGAACACCATATATTTT	CSARSQGLGNTIYF
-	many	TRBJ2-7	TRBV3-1	TGTGCCAGCAGCCAAGGTTACTACGAGCAGTACTTC	CASSQGYYEQYF
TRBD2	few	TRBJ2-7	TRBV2	TGTGCCAGCAGAGAAACTAGCGGCCTACCTTACGAGCAGTACTTC	CASRETSGLPYEQYF
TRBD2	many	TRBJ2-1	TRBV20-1	TGCAGTGCTCAGACTAGCGGCTCCTACAATGAGCAGTTCTTC	CSAQTSGSYNEQFF
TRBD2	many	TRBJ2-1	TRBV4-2	TGTGCCAGCAGCCGATCAGCGGGAGATATCTCCAATGAGCAGTTCTTC	CASSRSAGDISNEQFF
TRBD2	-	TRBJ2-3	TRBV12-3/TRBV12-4	TGTGCCAGCATCCCGGGACTAGCAGCAGATACGCAGTATTTT	CASIPGLAADTQYF
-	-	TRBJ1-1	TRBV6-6	TGTGCCAGCTCTAAAAGGGTGGGGACTGAAGCTTTCTTT	CASSKRVGTEAFF
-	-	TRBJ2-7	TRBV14	TGTGCCAGCAGCCCCGTCTACGGCGAGCAGTACTTC	CASSPVYGEQYF
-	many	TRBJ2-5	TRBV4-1	TGCGCCAGCAGCCAACTAGAGCTGCAAGAGACCCAGTACTTC	CASSQLELQETQYF
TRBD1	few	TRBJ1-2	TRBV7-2	TGTGCCAGCAGCGTTGGACAGGGCTATGGCTACACCTTC	CASSVGQGYGYTF
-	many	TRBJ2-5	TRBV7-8	TGTGCCAGCAGCTTGACCCGGGGACGGGGAGAGACCCAGTACTTC	CASSLTRGRGETQYF
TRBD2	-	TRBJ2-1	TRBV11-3	TGTGCCAGCTCCCGGTCAAGGGAGGGGAATGAGCAGTTCTTC	CASSRSREGNEQFF
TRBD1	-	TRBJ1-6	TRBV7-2	TGTGCCAGCAGCCACCGGGACAGAGCCGTGGATTCACCCCTCCACTTT	CASSHRDRAVDSPLHF
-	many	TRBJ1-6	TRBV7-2	TGTGCCAGCAGCTTAGCAGGGGGGAAGGATTCACCCCTCCACTTT	CASSLAGGKDSPLHF
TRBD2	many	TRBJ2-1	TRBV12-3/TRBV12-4	TGTGCCAGCAGTTCCCTAAGGGGATCTAGCGGGGGGTTGGCCTACAATGAGCAGTTCTTC	CASSSLRGSSGGLAYNEQFF
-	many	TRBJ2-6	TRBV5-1	TGCGCCAGCAGCCCACAGGGACGAGGGTCTGGGGCCAACGTCCTGACTTTC	CASSPQGRGSGANVLTF
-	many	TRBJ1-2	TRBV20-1	TGCAGTGCTAGAGCCCATACGGGTAACTATGGCTACACCTTC	CSARAHTGNYGYTF
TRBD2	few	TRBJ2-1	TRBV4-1	TGCGCCAGCAGCCGCGGGCGGGGGGGCCTTGGGGAGCAGTTCTTC	CASSRGRGGLGEQFF
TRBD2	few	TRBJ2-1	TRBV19	TGTGCCAGTAGACGGGAGGCAACCTACAATGAGCAGTTCTTC	CASRREATYNEQFF
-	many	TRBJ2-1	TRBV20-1	TGCAGTGCTAGAGACGGGATTTACAATGAGCAGTTCTTC	CSARDGIYNEQFF
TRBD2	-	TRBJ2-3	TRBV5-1	TGCGCCAGCAGCTTTAGCGGGGGGGGCAGAGATACGCAGTATTTT	CASSFSGGGRDTQYF